The rows below give T cell receptor beta chains drawn from one sample of a study of T cell clonotyping in hematopoietic cell transplantation. Some clones are missing from TCRdb's copy, which holds only in-frame ones; the method was immunoSEQ multiplex PCR. This table has 65,000 to 75,000 clones, 90% to 95% appearing once. Material for sequencing was peripheral blood mononuclear cells. The receptors here all came from a man between 45 and 60 years old in good health. Some clones in this sample may be carry-over from other donors' samples. Both conserved end residues are trimmed from each CDR3.

TRBJ2-7	TRBV28	ASSPMEGYEQY
TRBJ1-4	TRBV25-1	ASSEYGGARSEKLF
TRBJ1-5	TRBV5-1	ASSLALGGEPQH
TRBJ2-7	TRBV5-6	ASSSGPESSYEQY
TRBJ1-5	TRBV5-1	ASSLDGPGPQH
TRBJ2-1	TRBV6-5	ASNQGAHYNEQF
TRBJ1-2	TRBV30	AWSEGGTHTNYGYT
TRBJ2-5	TRBV5-4	ASSSRQGAAETQY
TRBJ2-3	TRBV5-1	ASSANPRTGFRTDTQY
TRBJ1-2	TRBV5-1	ASSPGGGYGYT
TRBJ1-1	TRBV6-5	ASSYTAKVNTEAF
TRBJ1-3	TRBV11-2	ASSSRGPSVNTIY
TRBJ2-7	TRBV5-6	ASTGGNRYEQY
TRBJ2-1	TRBV9	ASSVLIAGSYNEQF
TRBJ2-1	TRBV28	ASRLTYNEQF
TRBJ2-7	TRBV11-2	ASSLGGGRYEQY
TRBJ1-1	TRBV6-1	ASSEVVQNTEAF
TRBJ2-3	TRBV30	AWREDTQY
TRBJ1-2	TRBV27	ASSKTGGAYGYT
TRBJ2-3	TRBV6-5	ASSLAGDTQY
TRBJ2-7	TRBV25-1	ASSERQGAYEQY
TRBJ2-3	TRBV2	ASSIWTVTDTQY
TRBJ1-2	TRBV20-1	SAQGGNGYT
TRBJ1-4	TRBV4-3	ASSREGEGEKLF
TRBJ1-1	TRBV27	ASSFLGDEAF
TRBJ1-6	TRBV5-4	ASRRGIDSPLH
TRBJ1-5	TRBV25-1	ASKPLGRNQPQH
TRBJ2-6	TRBV10-3	AISQQGLPGANVLT
TRBJ1-2	TRBV5-1	ASSLSTRGGSYGYT
TRBJ1-6	TRBV2	ASSEVGQGNSPLH
TRBJ2-7	TRBV14	ASSIRTGGKNEQY
TRBJ2-1	TRBV29-1	SVTGHSYNEQF
TRBJ2-1	TRBV18	ASSRWDNEQF
TRBJ1-1	TRBV6-5	ASSPRTGEGTEAF
TRBJ1-2	TRBV6-1	ASRPGTGEMGYT
TRBJ1-1	TRBV11-2	ASSLGIDRDTEAF
TRBJ1-1	TRBV5-1	ASSSDRGGTF
TRBJ1-5	TRBV28	ASSPIAGLGNQPQH
TRBJ1-1	TRBV9	ASSVGRSNTEAF
TRBJ2-3	TRBV19	ASSSDTSSTDTQY
TRBJ2-7	TRBV6-1	ASRSAGGDEQY
TRBJ2-1	TRBV27	ASAREGYYNEQF
TRBJ2-2	TRBV30	AWREGLFTGELF
TRBJ2-1	TRBV6-6	ASSYLGGYNEQF
TRBJ2-1	TRBV7-3	ASSLLGGLAMDNEQF
TRBJ2-2	TRBV30	AWSARGTGELF
TRBJ1-5	TRBV7-9	ASSLDGGRYNQPQH
TRBJ2-1	TRBV19	ASSIGGHNEQF
TRBJ2-2	TRBV4-3	ASSQDGSPLYTGELF
TRBJ1-1	TRBV5-1	ASSLATNTEAF
TRBJ2-3	TRBV11-3	ASSLGGPSPTDTQY
TRBJ2-7	TRBV6-5	ASRPGQGVYEQY
TRBJ1-2	TRBV6-4	ASSAGQGDGYT